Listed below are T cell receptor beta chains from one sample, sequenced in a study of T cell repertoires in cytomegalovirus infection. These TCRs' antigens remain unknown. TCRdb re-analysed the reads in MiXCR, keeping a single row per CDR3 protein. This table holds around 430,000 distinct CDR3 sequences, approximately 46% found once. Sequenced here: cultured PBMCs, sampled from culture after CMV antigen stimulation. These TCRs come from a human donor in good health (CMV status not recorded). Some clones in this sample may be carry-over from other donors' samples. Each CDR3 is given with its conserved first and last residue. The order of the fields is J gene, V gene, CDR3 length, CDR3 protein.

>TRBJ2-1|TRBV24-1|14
CATSDLKVRGEQFF
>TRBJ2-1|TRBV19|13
CASSGGLRNEQFF
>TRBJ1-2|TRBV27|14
CASSWGTGNYGYTF
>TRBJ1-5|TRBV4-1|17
CASSLREGADSNQPQHF
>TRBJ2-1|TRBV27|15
CASSFVVGGNNEQFF
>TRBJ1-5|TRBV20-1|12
CSAKFPLGPQHF
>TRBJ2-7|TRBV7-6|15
CASGLQGISTYEQYF
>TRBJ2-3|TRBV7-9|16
CASSLTGGASTDTQYF
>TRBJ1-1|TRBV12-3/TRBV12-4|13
CASSPQGLTEAFF
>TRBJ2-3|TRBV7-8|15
CASSPTPMGADTQYF
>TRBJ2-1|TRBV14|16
CASSHYEREPYNEQFF
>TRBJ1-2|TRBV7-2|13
CASSFAERLGYTF
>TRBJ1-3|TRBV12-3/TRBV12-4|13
CASSYRLGNTIYF
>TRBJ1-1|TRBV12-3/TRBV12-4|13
CASSREANTEAFF
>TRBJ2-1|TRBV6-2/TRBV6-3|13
CASSPGAYNEQFF
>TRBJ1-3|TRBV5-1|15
CASSPSGTSGNTIYF
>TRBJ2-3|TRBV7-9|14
CASSYDGSTDTQYF
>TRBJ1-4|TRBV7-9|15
CASSPAGTGSEKLFF
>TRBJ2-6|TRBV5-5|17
CASSSIAGASGANVLTF
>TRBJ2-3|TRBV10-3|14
CAIGPAVLPDTQYF
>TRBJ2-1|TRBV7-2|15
CASSSGLGTYNEQFF
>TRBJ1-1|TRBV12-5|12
CASRTGSTEAFF
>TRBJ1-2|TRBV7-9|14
CASSSGGDGYGYTF
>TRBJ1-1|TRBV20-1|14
CSARDRRLNTEAFF
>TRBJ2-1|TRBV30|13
CAWSVRLWGEQFF
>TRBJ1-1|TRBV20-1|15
CSAGRSAQGPSEAFF
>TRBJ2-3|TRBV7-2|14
CASSLILAVDTQYF
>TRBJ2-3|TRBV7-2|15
CASSYAGDSTDTQYF
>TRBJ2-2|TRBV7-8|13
CASSRDPDGELFF
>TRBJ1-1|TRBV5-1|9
CATTGGAFF
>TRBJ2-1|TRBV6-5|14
CASSPLADYNEQFF
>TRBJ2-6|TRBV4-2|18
CASSYRRGSESGANVLTF
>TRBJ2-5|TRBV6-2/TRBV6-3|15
CASSEWGALQETQYF
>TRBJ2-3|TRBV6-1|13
CASKGPSGAPQYF
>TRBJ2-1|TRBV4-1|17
CASSRTFGLSSYNEQFF
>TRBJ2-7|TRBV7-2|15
CASSRRGGGSYEQYF
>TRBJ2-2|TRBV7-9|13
CASSHQNTGELFF
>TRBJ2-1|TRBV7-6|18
CASSSWDQRLSSYNEQFF
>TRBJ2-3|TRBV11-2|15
CASSPLAGDPDTQYF
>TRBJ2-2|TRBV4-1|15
CASSRTLLDTGELFF
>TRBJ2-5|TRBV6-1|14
CASRPMGRVVTQYF
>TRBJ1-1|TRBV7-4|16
CASSFPSGTGKAEAFF
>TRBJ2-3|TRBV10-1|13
CASSAPGTDTQYF
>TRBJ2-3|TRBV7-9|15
CASTLYSADTDTQYF
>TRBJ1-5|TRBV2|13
CATRRDTGMAFHF
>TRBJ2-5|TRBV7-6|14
CASSLVSGLETQYF
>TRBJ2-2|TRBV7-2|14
CASSLMEYAGELFF
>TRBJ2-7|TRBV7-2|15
CASSQKTVSNYEQYF
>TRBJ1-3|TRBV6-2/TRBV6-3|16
CASSPRDRISGNTIYF